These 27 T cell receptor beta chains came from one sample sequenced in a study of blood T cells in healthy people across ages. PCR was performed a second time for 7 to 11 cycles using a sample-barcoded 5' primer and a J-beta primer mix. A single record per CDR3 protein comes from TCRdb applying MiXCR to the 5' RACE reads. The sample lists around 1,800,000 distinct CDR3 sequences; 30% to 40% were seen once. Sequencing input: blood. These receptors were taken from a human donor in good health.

As DNA, the CDR3 is TGTGCCAGCAGCCAAGGTCCAGCGGGGGTCACAGATACGCAGTATTTT. It translates to CASSQGPAGVTDTQYF. The rearrangement uses TRBV3-1 and TRBJ2-3; 8 bases fit TRBD2. Germline V lookup: CDR1 LGHDT, CDR2 YNNKEL (reference sequence). This CDR3 has 16 amino acids. V shed 1 base and J 2 bases; nucleotides not matched to a gene: 5.

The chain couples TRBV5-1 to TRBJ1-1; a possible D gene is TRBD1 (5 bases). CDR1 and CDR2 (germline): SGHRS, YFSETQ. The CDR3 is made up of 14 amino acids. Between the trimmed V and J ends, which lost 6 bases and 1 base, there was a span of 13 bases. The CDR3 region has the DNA TGCGCCAGCATGATGGTGGGGGGGAACACTGAAGCTTTCTTT. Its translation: CASMMVGGNTEAFF. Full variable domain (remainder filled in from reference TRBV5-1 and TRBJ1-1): KAGVTQTPRYLIKTRGQQVTLSCSPISGHRSVSWYQQTPGQGLQFLFEYFSETQRNKGNFPGRFSGRQFSNSRSEMNVSTLELGDSALYLCASMMVGGNTEAFFGQGTRLTVV.

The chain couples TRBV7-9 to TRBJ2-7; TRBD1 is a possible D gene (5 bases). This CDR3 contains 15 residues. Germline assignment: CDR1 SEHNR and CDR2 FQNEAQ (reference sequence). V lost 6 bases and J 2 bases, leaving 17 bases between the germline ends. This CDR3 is CASSLTGDPTYEQYF. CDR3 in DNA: TGTGCCAGCAGTTTAACAGGAGACCCTACCTACGAGCAGTACTTC. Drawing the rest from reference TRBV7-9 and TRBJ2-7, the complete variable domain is DTGVSQNPRHKITKRGQNVTFRCDPISEHNRLYWYRQTLGQGPEFLTYFQNEAQLEKSRLLSDRFSAERPKGSFSTLEIQRTEQGDSAMYLCASSLTGDPTYEQYFGPGTRLTVT.

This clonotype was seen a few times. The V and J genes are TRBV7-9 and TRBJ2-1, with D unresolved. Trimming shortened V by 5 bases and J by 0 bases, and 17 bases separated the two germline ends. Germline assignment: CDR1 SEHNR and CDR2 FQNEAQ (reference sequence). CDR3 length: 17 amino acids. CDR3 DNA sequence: TGTGCCAGCAGCCCCTTTGACGGACGATCCTCCTACAATGAGCAGTTCTTC. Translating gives CASSPFDGRSSYNEQFF.

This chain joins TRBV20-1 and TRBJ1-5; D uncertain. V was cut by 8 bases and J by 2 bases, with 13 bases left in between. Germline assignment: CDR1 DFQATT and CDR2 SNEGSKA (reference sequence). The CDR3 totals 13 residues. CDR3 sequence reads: CSSADLGNQPQHF. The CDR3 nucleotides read TGCAGTTCCGCGGACTTGGGCAATCAGCCCCAGCATTTT.

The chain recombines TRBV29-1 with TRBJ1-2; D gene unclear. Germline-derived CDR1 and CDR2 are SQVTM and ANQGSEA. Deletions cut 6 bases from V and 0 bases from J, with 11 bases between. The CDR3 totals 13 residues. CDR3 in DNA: TGCAGCGTCGGTGGGAGAACTAACTATGGCTACACCTTC. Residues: CSVGGRTNYGYTF.

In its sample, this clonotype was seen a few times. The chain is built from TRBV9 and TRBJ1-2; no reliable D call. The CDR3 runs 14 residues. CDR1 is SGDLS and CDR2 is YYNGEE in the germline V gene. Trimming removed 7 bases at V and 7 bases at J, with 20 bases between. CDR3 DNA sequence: TGTGCCAGCTCAACCCCCGGGAAAGCTTCTGGCTACACCTTC. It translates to CASSTPGKASGYTF.

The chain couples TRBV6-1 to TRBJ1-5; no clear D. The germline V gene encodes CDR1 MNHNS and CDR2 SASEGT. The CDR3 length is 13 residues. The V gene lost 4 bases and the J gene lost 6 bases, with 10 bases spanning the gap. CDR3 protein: CASSGSVGQPQHF. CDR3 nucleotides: TGTGCCAGCAGTGGTTCGGTTGGTCAGCCCCAGCATTTT.

The CDR3 sequence: CATSSAMGKVYGYTF. CDR3 in DNA: TGTGCCACCAGCAGTGCCATGGGGAAGGTCTATGGCTACACCTTC. This chain uses TRBV15 with TRBJ1-2; unclear D gene. The CDR3 loop spans 15 amino acids. CDR1 and CDR2 from the germline V gene are LNHNV and YYDKDF (reference sequence). Trimming removed 3 bases from V and 4 bases from J, with 15 bases in between.

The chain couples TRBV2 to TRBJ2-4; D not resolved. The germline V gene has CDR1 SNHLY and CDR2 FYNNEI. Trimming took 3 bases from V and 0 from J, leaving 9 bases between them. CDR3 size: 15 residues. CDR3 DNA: TGTGCCAGCAGTGATAGGGATCTAGCCAAAAACATTCAGTACTTC. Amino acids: CASSDRDLAKNIQYF.

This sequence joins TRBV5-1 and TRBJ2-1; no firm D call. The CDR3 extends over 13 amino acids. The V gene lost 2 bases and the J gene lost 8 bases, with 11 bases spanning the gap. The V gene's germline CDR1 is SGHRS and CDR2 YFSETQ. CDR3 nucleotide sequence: TGCGCCAGCAGCTTCAAAGTCAGTGATGAGCAGTTCTTC. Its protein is CASSFKVSDEQFF.

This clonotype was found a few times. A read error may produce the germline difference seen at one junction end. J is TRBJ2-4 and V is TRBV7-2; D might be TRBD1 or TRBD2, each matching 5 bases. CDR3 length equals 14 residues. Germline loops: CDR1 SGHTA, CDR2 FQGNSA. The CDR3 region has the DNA TGTGTCAGCAGCTTAGATCCGGGAATGGGGGAGCAGTACTTC. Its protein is CVSSLDPGMGEQYF.

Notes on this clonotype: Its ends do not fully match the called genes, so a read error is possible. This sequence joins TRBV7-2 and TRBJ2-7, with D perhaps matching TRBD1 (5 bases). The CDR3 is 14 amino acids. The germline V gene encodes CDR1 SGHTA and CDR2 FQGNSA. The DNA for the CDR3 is TGTGCCAGCGGCTTATCTGCCAGGGTCTACGAGCAGTACTTC. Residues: CASGLSARVYEQYF. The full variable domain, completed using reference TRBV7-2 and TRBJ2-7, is GAGVSQSPSNKVTEKGKDVELRCDPISGHTALYWYRQSLGQGLEFLIYFQGNSAPDKSGLPSDRFSAERTGGSVSTLTIQRTQQEDSAVYLCASGLSARVYEQYFGPGTRLTVT.

In DNA, the CDR3 is TGCGCCAGCAGCCAAGATCCTTCCGGGACAGGCCCTAATGGCTACACCTTC. Translated: CASSQDPSGTGPNGYTF. The chain carries TRBV4-1 and TRBJ1-2, with 8 nucleotides matching TRBD1. Germline V gene sequence: CDR1 MGHRA, CDR2 YSYEKL. The V segment lost 0 bases and the J segment 6 bases; nucleotides outside the gene matches: 12. CDR3 length equals 17 residues.

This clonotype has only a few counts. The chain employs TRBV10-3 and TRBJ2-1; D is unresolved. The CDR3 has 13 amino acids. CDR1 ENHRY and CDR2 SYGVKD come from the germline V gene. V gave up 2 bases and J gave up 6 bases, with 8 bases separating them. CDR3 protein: CAISEDPGNEQFF. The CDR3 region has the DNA TGTGCCATCAGTGAGGACCCAGGCAATGAGCAGTTCTTC.

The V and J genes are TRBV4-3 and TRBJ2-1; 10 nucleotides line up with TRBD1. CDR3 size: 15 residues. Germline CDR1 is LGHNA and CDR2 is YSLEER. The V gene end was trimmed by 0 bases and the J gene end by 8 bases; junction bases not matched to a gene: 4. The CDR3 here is CASSQETGGNDEQFF. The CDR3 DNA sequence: TGCGCCAGCAGCCAAGAGACAGGGGGCAACGATGAGCAGTTCTTC.

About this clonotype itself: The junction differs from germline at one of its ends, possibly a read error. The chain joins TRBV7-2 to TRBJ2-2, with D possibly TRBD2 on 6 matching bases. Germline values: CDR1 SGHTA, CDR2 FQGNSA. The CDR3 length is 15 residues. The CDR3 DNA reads TGTGCCAGCAGCATAGCGTCAGGGAGGACCGGGGAGCTGTTTTTT. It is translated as CASSIASGRTGELFF.

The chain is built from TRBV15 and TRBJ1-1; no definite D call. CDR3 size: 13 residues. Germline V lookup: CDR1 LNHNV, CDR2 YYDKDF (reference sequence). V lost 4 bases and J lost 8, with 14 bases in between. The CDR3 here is CATSKAPRLEAFF. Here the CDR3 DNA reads TGTGCCACCAGCAAAGCCCCCCGCTTAGAAGCTTTCTTT.

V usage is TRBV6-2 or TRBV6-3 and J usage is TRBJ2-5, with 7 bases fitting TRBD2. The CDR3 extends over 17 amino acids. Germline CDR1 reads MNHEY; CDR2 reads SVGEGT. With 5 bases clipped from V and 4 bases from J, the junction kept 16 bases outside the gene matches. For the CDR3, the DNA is TGTGCCAGCAGTCCCCGGTTGGTAGCGGGTATAGGAGAGACCCAGTACTTC. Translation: CASSPRLVAGIGETQYF.

CDR3 region: CASSSQVEPREQYF. DNA for the CDR3: TGTGCCAGCAGTTCCCAGGTGGAGCCACGAGAGCAGTACTTC. The chain links TRBV6-5 to TRBJ2-7, with D unclear. Trimming took 4 bases from V and 7 from J, leaving 17 bases between them. The CDR3 contains 14 residues. The germline V gene has CDR1 MNHEY and CDR2 SVGAGI.

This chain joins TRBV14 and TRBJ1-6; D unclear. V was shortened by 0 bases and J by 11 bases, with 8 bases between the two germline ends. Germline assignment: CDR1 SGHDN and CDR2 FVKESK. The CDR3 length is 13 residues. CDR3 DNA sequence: TGTGCCAGCAGCCAAGATATACGCCCACCCCTCCACTTT. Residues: CASSQDIRPPLHF.

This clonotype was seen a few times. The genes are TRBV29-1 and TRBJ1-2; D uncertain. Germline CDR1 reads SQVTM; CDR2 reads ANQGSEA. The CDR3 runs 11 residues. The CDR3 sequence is CGVKSNYGYTF. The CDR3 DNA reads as TGCGGGGTGAAATCTAACTATGGCTACACCTTC. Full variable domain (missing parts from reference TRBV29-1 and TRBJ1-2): SAVISQKPSRDICQRGTSLTIQCQVDSQVTMMFWYRQQPGQSLTLIATANQGSEATYESGFVIDKFPISRPNLTFSTLTVSNMSPEDSSIYLCGVKSNYGYTFGSGTRLTVV.

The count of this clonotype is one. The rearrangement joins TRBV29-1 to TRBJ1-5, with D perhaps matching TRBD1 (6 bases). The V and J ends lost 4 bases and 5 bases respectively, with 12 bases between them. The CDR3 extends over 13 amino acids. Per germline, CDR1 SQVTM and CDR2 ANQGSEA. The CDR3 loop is CSVVGGPYQPQHF. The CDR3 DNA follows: TGCAGCGTTGTGGGGGGGCCCTATCAGCCCCAGCATTTT.

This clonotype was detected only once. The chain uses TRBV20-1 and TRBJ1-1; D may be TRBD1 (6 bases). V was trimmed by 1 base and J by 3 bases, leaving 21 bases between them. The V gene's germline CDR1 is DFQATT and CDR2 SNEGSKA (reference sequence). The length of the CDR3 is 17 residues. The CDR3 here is CSARGPAGGAGDTEAFF. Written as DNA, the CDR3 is TGCAGTGCTAGAGGTCCAGCGGGGGGCGCCGGGGACACTGAAGCTTTCTTT.

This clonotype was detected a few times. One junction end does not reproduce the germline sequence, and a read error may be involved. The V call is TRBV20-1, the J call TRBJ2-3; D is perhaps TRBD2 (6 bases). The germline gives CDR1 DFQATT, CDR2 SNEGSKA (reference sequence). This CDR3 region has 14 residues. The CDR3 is CSAREESPTDTQYF. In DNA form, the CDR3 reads TGTAGTGCTAGGGAGGAGTCGCCCACAGATACGCAGTATTTT.

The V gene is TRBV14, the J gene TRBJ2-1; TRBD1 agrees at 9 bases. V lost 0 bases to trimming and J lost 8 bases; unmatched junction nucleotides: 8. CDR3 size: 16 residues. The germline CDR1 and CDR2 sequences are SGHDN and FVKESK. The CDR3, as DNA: TGTGCCAGCAGCCAAGATAGCACAGGGGGCTCTTATGAGCAGTTCTTC. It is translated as CASSQDSTGGSYEQFF.

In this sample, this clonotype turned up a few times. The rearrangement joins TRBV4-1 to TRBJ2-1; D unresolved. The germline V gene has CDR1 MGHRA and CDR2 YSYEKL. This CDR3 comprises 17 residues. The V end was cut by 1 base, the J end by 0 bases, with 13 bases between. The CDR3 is CASSQVGRIHSYNEQFF. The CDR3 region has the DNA TGCGCCAGCAGCCAAGTGGGTCGAATCCACTCCTACAATGAGCAGTTCTTC.